The clone carrying this T cell receptor beta chain came up once. This sample is part of a study of blood T cell repertoires in COVID-19. Study context: Sources were T cells, B-cell-depleted T cells, or PBMCs; the material itself was cDNA or gDNA.

J gave up 4 bases and V 2 bases, and 6 bases lay outside the gene matches. CDR1 and CDR2 (germline): SGHAT, FQDESV (reference sequence). This CDR3 has 16 amino acids. Only in-frame clones appear in the TCRdb table, and some are missing; sequencing was by immunoSEQ multiplex PCR. The sample consists of fewer than 400,000 clones, just under 90% of them appearing once. The sequenced sample was PBMCs or T cells enriched from blood (not recorded which). This TCR came from a young woman who had recovered from COVID-19. The chain links TRBV11-1 to TRBJ2-2; 8 bases align to TRBD2. CDR3 in DNA: TGTGCCAGCAGCTTATTTTCGGGAGGGGGCACCGGGGAGCTGTTTTTT. This translates into CASSLFSGGGTGELFF.